These 22 T cell receptor beta chains came from one sample sequenced in a study of Graves' ophthalmopathy and Graves' hyperthyroidism. TCR beta CDR3 regions were amplified from RNA transcripts. RT-PCR in the first round used HTBI primers; a second-round multiplex PCR followed. TCRdb re-derived calls from the multiplex PCR reads in MiXCR, one entry per CDR3 protein. In the table there are 650,000 to 900,000 distinct CDR3 sequences, approximately 40% of which are singletons. Sequenced: peripheral blood. Receptor source: an adult man with Graves' ophthalmopathy.

This clonotype was counted a few times. The rearrangement links TRBV11-2 to TRBJ1-4; D is perhaps TRBD1 (5 bases). The CDR3 is 16 residues long. Germline CDR1 SGHAT, CDR2 FQNNGV. Between the trimmed V and J ends, which lost 6 bases and 0 bases, there was a span of 14 bases. Here the CDR3 reads CASSSPGGSTNEKLFF. The CDR3, as DNA: TGTGCCAGCAGTTCCCCGGGGGGATCAACTAATGAAAAACTGTTTTTT.

A few counts support this clonotype. The chain couples TRBV7-9 to TRBJ2-7; 8 nucleotides line up with TRBD2. The V segment lost 9 bases and the J segment 3 bases; nucleotides outside the gene matches: 10. The CDR3 covers 14 residues. In germline, CDR1 is SEHNR, CDR2 FQNEAQ (reference sequence). CDR3 protein: CASGATSAVYEQYF. Here the CDR3 DNA reads TGTGCCAGTGGTGCGACTAGCGCGGTCTACGAGCAGTACTTC.

This clonotype was observed at least ten times. The chain couples TRBV14 to TRBJ1-1; D uncertain. Deletions cut 2 bases from V and 4 bases from J, with 11 bases between. Germline V lookup: CDR1 SGHDN, CDR2 FVKESK. The CDR3 runs 14 residues. The CDR3 spells CASSQLLWSTEAFF. The CDR3 nucleotides read TGTGCCAGCAGCCAACTACTATGGAGCACTGAAGCTTTCTTT.

This clonotype was seen ten or more times. J is TRBJ1-5 and V is TRBV15, with unresolved D. CDR3 length: 12 amino acids. In germline, CDR1 is LNHNV, CDR2 YYDKDF (reference sequence). With 5 bases removed from V and 3 bases from J, the gap between germline ends came to 5 bases. CDR3 sequence: CATSGHNQPQHF. As DNA, the CDR3 is TGTGCCACCAGCGGGCACAATCAGCCCCAGCATTTT.

With regard to this clonotype: A much larger clone sits a single nucleotide away, making a read error possible. The chain couples TRBV25-1 to TRBJ2-2, with D hard to call. This CDR3 has 14 residues. Germline V CDR1 and CDR2: MGHDK, SYGVNS. For the CDR3, the DNA is TGTGCCACCAGTTTAAGGCAGAACACCGGGGAGCTGTTTTTT. It codes for CATSLRQNTGELFF. Together with reference TRBV25-1 and TRBJ2-2, the CDR3 gives the full variable domain: EADIYQTPRYLVIGTGKKITLECSQTMGHDKMYWYQQDPGMELHLIHYSYGVNSTEKGDLSSESTVSRIRTEHFPLTLESARPSHTSQYLCATSLRQNTGELFFGEGSRLTVL.

This chain uses TRBV12-3 or TRBV12-4 with TRBJ1-2; TRBD1 is a possible D gene (6 bases). V lost 7 bases to trimming and J lost 2 bases, with 23 bases between them. The CDR3 has 17 residues. For the CDR3, the DNA is TGTGCCAGCACCTCGTCCTGGGGGGCAGCAAACAACTATGGCTACACCTTC. Amino acids: CASTSSWGAANNYGYTF.

This clonotype was seen a few times. Germline and junction disagree at one end, which may indicate a read error. V and J are TRBV11-2 and TRBJ2-5; 12 bases are shared with TRBD1. Germline-derived CDR1 and CDR2 are SGHAT and FQNNGV. The CDR3 has 17 amino acids. The CDR3: CASSFVPGQGAGETQCF. The CDR3 DNA sequence: TGTGCCAGCAGCTTCGTACCGGGACAGGGGGCGGGGGAGACCCAGTGCTTC.

The chain recombines TRBV20-1 with TRBJ1-5; no firm D call. CDR3 size: 12 residues. With 2 bases removed from V and 11 bases from J, the gap between germline ends came to 13 bases. Germline V gene sequence: CDR1 DFQATT, CDR2 SNEGSKA (reference sequence). CDR3 coding DNA: TGCAGTGCTAGAAAGAGCGAAGAGACCCAGCATTTT. This encodes CSARKSEETQHF.

The chain carries TRBV7-9 and TRBJ2-5, with 10 bases matching TRBD1. V shed 5 bases and J 3 bases; nucleotides not matched to a gene: 9. There are 16 residues in the CDR3. CDR1 and CDR2 from the germline V gene are SEHNR and FQNEAQ (reference sequence). CDR3 residues: CASSPDRGQSEETQYF. The CDR3, as DNA: TGTGCCAGCAGCCCCGACAGGGGGCAGTCAGAAGAGACCCAGTACTTC.

To note about this clonotype: With a much larger clone just one base away, this may be a read error. This chain uses TRBV9 with TRBJ1-1; D possibly corresponds to TRBD1 (5 bases). CDR1 is SGDLS and CDR2 is YYNGEE in the germline V gene. Trimming removed 0 bases at V and 4 bases at J, with 10 bases between. The CDR3 extends over 14 amino acids. CDR3 in DNA: TGTGCCAGCAGCGTAGGCAGGGATAGCACTGAAGCTTTCTTT. It yields the protein CASSVGRDSTEAFF.

The chain recombines TRBV19 with TRBJ1-2, with 8 bases identical to TRBD1. V shed 4 bases and J 4 bases; nucleotides not matched to a gene: 5. There are 14 residues in the CDR3. Per the germline V gene, CDR1 is LNHDA and CDR2 is SQIVND (reference sequence). CDR3 loop: CASSNRGTFYGYTF. The CDR3 DNA is TGTGCCAGTAGTAACAGGGGGACGTTCTATGGCTACACCTTC.

Comments on this clonotype: An end of the junction does not agree with germline; a read error may underlie this. The CDR3 loop is CASRETGPNQPQHF. CDR3 DNA sequence: TGTGCCAGCAGAGAGACAGGGCCTAATCAGCCCCAGCATTTT. The rearrangement joins TRBV10-2 to TRBJ1-5; 7 bases are shared with TRBD1. CDR1 is WSHSY, CDR2 SAAADI, per germline. The CDR3 is 14 residues long.

Comments on this clonotype: This may be a read error, as it is one base from a much larger clone. The rearrangement links TRBV25-1 to TRBJ2-7; 8 bases are a match to TRBD1. The CDR3 runs 15 residues. Germline assignment: CDR1 MGHDK and CDR2 SYGVNS. Written as DNA, the CDR3 is TGTGCCGGCAGTGAACTGGGGCAGGGGGCCCACGAGCAGTACTTC. Residues: CAGSELGQGAHEQYF.

CDR3 nucleotides: TGTGCCAGCAGCTTTATTGGTTTTGTTGGCTACACCTTC. Protein sequence: CASSFIGFVGYTF. The V gene is TRBV5-8, the J gene TRBJ1-2, with D hard to call. The germline CDR1 and CDR2 sequences are SGHTS and YDEGEE. Trimming stripped 2 bases from V and 7 bases from J, with 12 bases between. This CDR3 has 13 amino acids.

V gene TRBV20-1 combines with J gene TRBJ2-7; 11 positions match TRBD2. CDR1 is DFQATT, CDR2 SNEGSKA, per germline (reference sequence). V was clipped by 0 bases and J by 4 bases; unmatched bases: 5. The CDR3 runs 15 residues. DNA of the CDR3: TGCAGTGCTAGAGATCAGACTAGCGGGACTTACGAGCAGTACTTC. It is translated as CSARDQTSGTYEQYF.

This clonotype has at least ten counts. The gene calls are TRBV12-3 or TRBV12-4 and TRBJ1-3; TRBD1 is a possible D gene (6 bases). Trimming removed 3 bases at V and 4 bases at J, with 13 bases between. The CDR3 has 15 amino acids. The CDR3 loop reads CASSFSTGRGNTIYF. In DNA form, the CDR3 reads TGTGCCAGCAGTTTTAGCACAGGGAGAGGAAACACCATATATTTT.

This clonotype came up once. The V call is TRBV15, the J call TRBJ1-1; no clear D. V lost 10 bases, J lost 0 bases, and 0 bases lay in between. The length of the CDR3 is 9 residues. Germline V lookup: CDR1 LNHNV, CDR2 YYDKDF (reference sequence). As DNA, the CDR3 is TGTGCCATGAACACTGAAGCTTTCTTT. Translated, it gives CAMNTEAFF.

The gene calls are TRBV11-1 and TRBJ1-1; D may be TRBD1 (6 bases). With 5 bases removed from V and 4 bases from J, the gap between germline ends came to 14 bases. The CDR3 totals 14 residues. Germline V CDR1 and CDR2: SGHAT, FQDESV (reference sequence). The CDR3 DNA reads as TGTGCCAGCAGCCTACAGGGAGTGATCACTGAAGCTTTCTTT. This sequence encodes CASSLQGVITEAFF.

This clonotype was picked up many times. The chain joins TRBV14 to TRBJ2-6; D ambiguous. Trimming left V 2 bases short and J 1 base short, with 15 bases between. CDR1 is SGHDN and CDR2 is FVKESK in the germline V gene. This CDR3 has 18 amino acids. CDR3 nucleotides: TGTGCCAGCAGCCAAAGGATCGGTGGGATTTCTGGGGCCAACGTCCTGACTTTC. Residues: CASSQRIGGISGANVLTF. Variable domain in full (rest from reference TRBV14 and TRBJ2-6): EAGVTQFPSHSVIEKGQTVTLRCDPISGHDNLYWYRRVMGKEIKFLLHFVKESKQDESGMPNNRFLAERTGGTYSTLKVQPAELEDSGVYFCASSQRIGGISGANVLTFGAGSRLTVL.

The rearrangement links TRBV7-9 to TRBJ1-2, with a tentative D call TRBD1 (6 bases). Trimming pared 6 bases from V and 4 bases from J, leaving 18 bases between. CDR1 and CDR2 from the germline V gene are SEHNR and FQNEAQ (reference sequence). This CDR3 region has 15 residues. CDR3 sequence reads: CASSFTGFRSYGYTF. The CDR3 region has the DNA TGTGCCAGCAGTTTTACAGGGTTCAGGAGCTATGGCTACACCTTC.

As for this clonotype: This may arise from a read error, as a much more abundant clone is one base away. The chain employs TRBV24-1 and TRBJ1-5; TRBD1 matches at 7 bases. The CDR3 runs 16 residues. Germline CDR1 is KGHDR and CDR2 is SFDVKD. The CDR3, as DNA: TGTGCCAGCAGTGAAGGTGTGGGCAGGGGGAAACAGCCCCAGCATTTT. Translating it yields CASSEGVGRGKQPQHF.

This clonotype was seen only a few times. The CDR3 does not end in the conserved phenylalanine or tryptophan, so this is likely a read error. The genes are TRBV14 and TRBJ2-7; D is perhaps TRBD2 (6 bases). This CDR3 has 15 residues. V lost 6 bases and J lost 6, with 21 bases in between. Germline V lookup: CDR1 SGHDN, CDR2 FVKESK. The CDR3 bases are TGTGCCAGCAGTTACTCGAGTCGCGGGGCGAGCGAGCAGTACCTC. Protein product: CASSYSSRGASEQYL.